These 15 T cell receptor beta chains were sequenced from one sample in a study of shared clonotypes between healthy human individuals. TCRdb keeps only in-frame clones here, not all; method: immunoSEQ multiplex PCR. The sample lists over 850,000 clones; 78% were seen once. What was sequenced was memory CD4+ T cells from PBMCs. Sample subset: CD45RA-negative fraction. The receptors were sampled from a man aged 18 to 35 in good health. Some clones in this sample may be carry-over from other donors' samples.

The chain is built from TRBV30 and TRBJ2-2; 10 nucleotides match TRBD2. Looked up from germline, CDR1 is GTSNPN and CDR2 is SVGIG (reference sequence). V lost 3 bases to trimming and J lost 6 bases; unmatched junction nucleotides: 10. The CDR3 loop spans 16 amino acids. The CDR3 sequence is CAWSGGLAGVAGELFF. The CDR3 nucleotides read TGTGCCTGGAGCGGGGGGCTAGCGGGAGTGGCCGGGGAGCTGTTTTTT.

As concerns this clone: The junction differs from germline at one of its ends, possibly a read error. V usage is TRBV5-6 and J usage is TRBJ2-7; D gene ambiguous. The germline CDR1 and CDR2 sequences are SGHDT and YYEEEE. The CDR3 loop spans 13 amino acids. The CDR3 protein is CASSFTLSHEQYF. The DNA for the CDR3 is TGTGCCAGCAGCTTTACCCTCTCCCACGAGCAGTACTTC. The whole variable domain, filled in from reference TRBV5-6 and TRBJ2-7, reads DAGVTQSPTHLIKTRGQQVTLRCSPKSGHDTVSWYQQALGQGPQFIFQYYEEEERQRGNFPDRFSGHQFPNYSSELNVNALLLGDSALYLCASSFTLSHEQYFGPGTRLTVT.

This clone was detected only a few times. The chain couples TRBV2 to TRBJ2-1, with D uncertain. The CDR3 sequence is 14 residues long. V dropped 6 bases and J dropped 2 bases, with 11 bases sitting between them. CDR1 and CDR2 from the germline V gene are SNHLY and FYNNEI. CDR3 DNA: TGTGCCAGCAGCGGCAGGCAAACCTACAATGAGCAGTTCTTC. Its protein is CASSGRQTYNEQFF.

This clone has more than one count but fewer than ten. The J gene is TRBJ2-3, the V gene TRBV28, with D perhaps given as TRBD1 or TRBD2 (5 bases each). The CDR3 covers 16 residues. The germline V gene encodes CDR1 MDHEN and CDR2 SYDVKM. V was trimmed by 5 bases and J by 4 bases, leaving 19 bases between them. CDR3 sequence: CASSPIGRGDADTQYF. The CDR3 DNA reads TGTGCCAGCAGTCCCATAGGAAGGGGAGATGCAGATACGCAGTATTTT.

The chain couples TRBV10-3 to TRBJ2-3; weak D call: TRBD1 (5 bases). This CDR3 is 14 amino acids long. Trimming shortened V by 2 bases and J by 3 bases, and 9 bases separated the two germline ends. Germline V gene data show CDR1 as ENHRY and CDR2 as SYGVKD. This chain's CDR3 is CAISESRETDTQYF. Here the CDR3 DNA reads TGTGCCATCAGTGAGAGCAGGGAAACAGATACGCAGTATTTT.

This clone was recorded once. The V gene is TRBV7-8, the J gene TRBJ1-5; 8 nucleotides agree with TRBD1. Germline V CDR1 and CDR2: SGHVS, FQNEAQ. The V and J ends lost 5 bases and 1 base, in that order; junction bases with no gene match: 7. The CDR3 contains 16 residues. This CDR3 is CASSIHRDRSNQPQHF. For the CDR3, the DNA is TGTGCCAGCAGCATTCACCGGGACAGGAGCAATCAGCCCCAGCATTTT.

J is TRBJ2-1 and V is TRBV28; TRBD2 agrees at 13 bases. The trim removed 5 bases at V and 8 bases at J, leaving 12 bases unmatched. CDR3 length: 17 amino acids. The germline V gene encodes CDR1 MDHEN and CDR2 SYDVKM. The CDR3 protein is CASSLGLAGEVTHEQFF. CDR3 nucleotides: TGTGCCAGCAGTCTAGGACTAGCGGGAGAAGTAACGCATGAGCAGTTCTTC.

A word on this clone: This CDR3 is missing its conserved last phenylalanine or tryptophan, likely due to a read error. It is unclear where the CDR3 begins or ends on the DNA, so no DNA is shown, and the CDR3 is as TCRdb lists it. The chain couples TRBV25-1 to TRBJ2-7; the table's TRBD1 call for D was not verified on the DNA. The CDR3 numbers 11 amino acids, ends counted. Germline V gene lookup returns CDR1 MGHDK and CDR2 SYGVNS. The CDR3 here is CASSVGTGLEL.

This clone appeared a single time. The chain couples TRBV18 to TRBJ1-5; 9 positions match TRBD1. Germline CDR1 and CDR2: KGHSH and LQKENI. This CDR3 is built from 15 residues. V shed 6 bases, J shed 8 bases, and the junction held 11 bases outside the gene matches. The CDR3 sequence is CASSPWGQGTEPQHF. CDR3 nucleotides: TGTGCCAGCTCCCCTTGGGGACAGGGCACGGAGCCCCAGCATTTT. Full variable domain (rest looked up from reference TRBV18 and TRBJ1-5): NAGVMQNPRHLVRRRGQEARLRCSPMKGHSHVYWYRQLPEEGLKFMVYLQKENIIDESGMPKERFSAEFPKEGPSILRIQQVVRGDSAAYFCASSPWGQGTEPQHFGDGTRLSIL.

This rearrangement joins TRBV11-3 to TRBJ2-3; the D gene is possibly TRBD2 (6 bases). Germline V gene lookup returns CDR1 SGHNT and CDR2 YENEEA. The CDR3 is 15 amino acids. The V end lost 0 bases, the J end lost 1 base, and 8 bases lay between the germline ends. The DNA of the CDR3 is TGTGCCAGCAGCTTAGAGGCTAGCGGCACAGATACGCAGTATTTT. This gives the protein CASSLEASGTDTQYF.

This chain links TRBV7-2 with TRBJ2-2; unclear D gene. The germline V and J ends were trimmed by 4 bases and 3 bases, with 12 bases remaining between them. The CDR3 loop spans 15 amino acids. CDR1 is SGHTA, CDR2 FQGNSA, per germline. This CDR3 reads CASSWGYRDTGELFF. The CDR3 DNA sequence: TGTGCCAGCAGCTGGGGATATAGGGACACCGGGGAGCTGTTTTTT.

The chain links TRBV28 to TRBJ2-1; weak D call: TRBD2 (6 bases). Trimming removed 6 bases from V and 6 bases from J, with 18 bases in between. Per the germline V gene, CDR1 is MDHEN and CDR2 is SYDVKM. This CDR3 comprises 15 residues. CDR3 in amino acids: CASSTPTLTSNEQFF. DNA for the CDR3: TGTGCCAGCAGCACCCCGACCTTGACTAGCAATGAGCAGTTCTTC.

This clone has a handful of counts. The chain combines TRBV28 with TRBJ1-1; D remains ambiguous. This CDR3 contains 14 residues. Deletions cut 5 bases from V and 4 bases from J, with 14 bases between. Germline assignment: CDR1 MDHEN and CDR2 SYDVKM. The chain's CDR3 is CASSRLTGITEAFF. CDR3 DNA: TGTGCCAGCAGTCGGCTTACCGGGATCACTGAAGCTTTCTTT.

The chain joins TRBV5-4 to TRBJ2-1; 11 bases fit TRBD2. The CDR3 runs 15 residues. The germline V gene has CDR1 SGHNT and CDR2 YYREEE (reference sequence). The V gene end was trimmed by 2 bases and the J gene end by 8 bases; junction bases not matched to a gene: 6. This CDR3 reads CASSFSSGRLDEQFF. The CDR3 region has the DNA TGTGCCAGCAGCTTCTCTAGCGGGAGGTTGGATGAGCAGTTCTTC.

As regards this clone: Other nucleotide sequences from this sample produce the same CDR3. The rearrangement links TRBV11-2 to TRBJ2-1, with TRBD2 matching 10 bases. This CDR3 region has 15 residues. Trimming removed 5 bases from V and 0 bases from J; junction bases left unmatched: 1. Germline values: CDR1 SGHAT, CDR2 FQNNGV. CDR3 region: CASSLAGDSYNEQFF. CDR3 bases: TGTGCCAGCAGCCTAGCGGGAGACTCCTACAATGAGCAGTTCTTC.